These T cell receptor beta chains were read from a single sample in a study of technical replicates of blood from four donors. Measured with immunoSEQ multiplex PCR; TCRdb has only the in-frame clones, and not every one. The table lists 80,000 or so clones, 90% to 95% of them singletons, with around 0.41% in the top ten. The sample consisted of T cells isolated from PBMCs. These receptors were collected from a human donor in good health. The CDR3 runs from the conserved cysteine through the conserved F or W. A D gene is named only where the DNA matches it firmly. The size field is filled for only some rows; it gives once, few, many or a size class.

clone size | D gene | J gene | V gene | CDR3 protein | CDR3 DNA
- | TRBD2 | TRBJ2-1 | TRBV7-3 | CASSLRGGSYEQFF | TGTGCCAGCAGCCTCCGAGGCGGGAGCTATGAGCAGTTCTTC
- | - | TRBJ2-1 | TRBV12-2 | CASRSGLAGAQEQFF | TGTGCAAGTCGCTCGGGACTAGCGGGAGCTCAGGAGCAGTTCTTC
- | - | TRBJ2-3 | TRBV9 | CASSVDGSTDTQYF | TGTGCCAGCAGCGTAGACGGGAGCACAGATACGCAGTATTTT
- | - | TRBJ2-1 | TRBV9 | CASSGIISGEYNEQFF | TGTGCCAGCAGCGGAATCATCAGCGGAGAATACAATGAGCAGTTCTTC
- | TRBD2 | TRBJ2-1 | TRBV6-4 | CASKREVSYNEQFF | TGTGCCAGCAAACGGGAGGTATCCTACAATGAGCAGTTCTTC
- | TRBD1 | TRBJ1-2 | TRBV4-3 | CASSPTFPGQFYGYTF | TGCGCCAGCAGCCCGACCTTTCCGGGACAGTTCTATGGCTACACCTTC
- | - | TRBJ2-7 | TRBV4-2 | CASSQDPRGSYEQYF | TGTGCCAGCAGCCAAGATCCTAGGGGCTCCTACGAGCAGTACTTC
- | TRBD1 | TRBJ2-1 | TRBV5-1 | CASSLGGTGVNNEQFF | TGCGCCAGCAGCTTGGGGGGGACAGGGGTTAACAATGAGCAGTTCTTC
- | TRBD1 | TRBJ2-5 | TRBV6-1 | CASSLTGTGAETQYF | TGTGCCAGCAGTCTAACCGGGACAGGGGCAGAGACCCAGTACTTC
- | - | TRBJ1-3 | TRBV6-5 | CASRKQGNSGNTIYF | TGTGCCAGCAGGAAACAGGGTAACTCTGGAAACACCATATATTTT
- | - | TRBJ1-2 | TRBV9 | CASSVQGFGYTF | TGTGCCAGCAGCGTCCAGGGTTTCGGCTACACCTTC
- | - | TRBJ2-3 | TRBV5-4 | CASSLRGPSTDTQYF | TGTGCCAGCAGCTTAAGGGGCCCAAGCACAGATACGCAGTATTTT
- | - | TRBJ2-7 | TRBV10-3 | CATAQGFYEQYF | TGTGCCACCGCACAGGGTTTTTACGAGCAGTACTTC
- | - | TRBJ2-1 | TRBV5-1 | CASSLNPGDNEQFF | TGCGCCAGCAGCTTAAATCCGGGAGACAATGAGCAGTTCTTC
- | - | TRBJ1-1 | TRBV7-9 | CASSRLEGNTEAFF | TGTGCCAGCAGCCGCTTAGAGGGGAACACTGAAGCTTTCTTT
- | TRBD1 | TRBJ1-2 | TRBV7-6 | CASSWGQGNGYTF | TGTGCCAGCAGCTGGGGACAGGGTAATGGCTACACCTTC
- | TRBD2 | TRBJ2-7 | TRBV4-1 | CASSRTSGASGYEQYF | TGCGCCAGCAGCCGTACTAGCGGGGCCTCCGGGTACGAGCAGTACTTC
few | - | TRBJ2-3 | TRBV30 | CAWRVGIGGTDTQYF | TGTGCCTGGAGGGTGGGGATCGGGGGCACAGATACGCAGTATTTT
once | TRBD1 | TRBJ2-1 | TRBV19 | CASTHQDRDPRNEQFF | TGTGCCAGTACTCACCAGGACAGGGATCCTAGGAATGAGCAGTTCTTC
- | TRBD2 | TRBJ2-2 | TRBV11-1 | CASSLGLAGGSGELFF | TGTGCCAGCAGCTTAGGACTAGCGGGAGGTTCCGGGGAGCTGTTTTTT
- | TRBD2 | TRBJ2-2 | TRBV6-4 | CASRGLAGEGELFF | TGTGCCAGCAGAGGACTAGCGGGAGAAGGGGAGCTGTTTTTT
- | TRBD1 | TRBJ1-4 | TRBV7-2 | CASSVLDILGTGHEKLFF | TGTGCCAGCAGCGTACTCGACATCCTAGGGACAGGGCACGAAAAACTGTTTTTT
- | TRBD1 | TRBJ1-1 | TRBV27 | CATRTDRENTEAFF | TGTGCCACCCGCACGGACAGGGAGAACACTGAAGCTTTCTTT
- | - | TRBJ2-7 | TRBV4-2 | CASSPFFGSSYEQYF | TGTGCCAGCAGCCCCTTTTTCGGGAGCTCCTACGAGCAGTACTTC
- | - | TRBJ2-5 | TRBV7-2 | CASSFQRRETQYF | TGTGCCAGCAGCTTCCAACGCAGAGAGACCCAGTACTTC
- | - | TRBJ2-7 | TRBV30 | CAWAGVGRDIHEQYF | TGTGCCTGGGCTGGAGTGGGGCGGGATATCCACGAGCAGTACTTC
- | TRBD1 | TRBJ1-2 | TRBV4-1 | CASSLGPGGQDYGYTF | TGCGCCAGCAGCCTGGGCCCAGGGGGCCAGGACTATGGCTACACCTTC
once | - | TRBJ2-4 | TRBV28 | CASSSEGGMVENIQYF | TGTGCCAGCAGTTCCGAAGGCGGGATGGTGGAAAACATTCAGTACTTC
- | - | TRBJ2-3 | TRBV6-1 | CASSEAFPHHRVSSTDTQYF | TGTGCCAGCAGTGAAGCTTTTCCACATCACAGGGTATCTAGCACAGATACGCAGTATTTT